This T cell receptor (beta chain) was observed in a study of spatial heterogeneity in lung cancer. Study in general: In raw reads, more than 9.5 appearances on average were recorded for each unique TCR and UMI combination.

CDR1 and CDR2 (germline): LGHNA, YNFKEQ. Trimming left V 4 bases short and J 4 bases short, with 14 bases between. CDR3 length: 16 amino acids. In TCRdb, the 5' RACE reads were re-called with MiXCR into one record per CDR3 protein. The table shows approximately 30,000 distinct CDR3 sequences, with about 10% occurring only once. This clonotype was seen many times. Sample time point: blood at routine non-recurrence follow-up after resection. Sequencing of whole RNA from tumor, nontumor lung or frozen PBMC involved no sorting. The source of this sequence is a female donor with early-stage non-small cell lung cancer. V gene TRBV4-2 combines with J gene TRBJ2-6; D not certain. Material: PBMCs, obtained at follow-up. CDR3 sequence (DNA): TGTGCCAGCAGCCCTCTTCTCGTTACGGGGGCCAACGTCCTGACTTTC. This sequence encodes CASSPLLVTGANVLTF.